The 26 T cell receptor beta chains reported below all come from one sample, sequenced in a study of blood T cell repertoires in COVID-19 (dated by TCRdb to about 2020). Receptor libraries were prepared by the immunoSEQ multiplex PCR assay. TCRdb limited this immuneACCESS table to in-frame rearrangements with V and J called. A share of clones is missing; checked studies link under half to unresolved V genes, and the rest is unexplained. Present in this sample are about 55,000 clones, approximately 85% of which were seen just once. The ten largest clones add up to approximately 15% of the sample. Sequenced: peripheral blood. The receptors were sampled from a human donor in a cohort sampled during active COVID-19.

The chain carries TRBV5-1 and TRBJ2-7; 13 bases fit TRBD2. Germline V gene data show CDR1 as SGHRS and CDR2 as YFSETQ. The CDR3 extends over 14 amino acids. The J segment lost 6 bases and the V segment lost 3 bases, leaving 3 bases of the junction unmatched. CDR3 in amino acids: CASSSGLAGTEQYF. The CDR3 DNA is TGCGCCAGCAGCTCGGGACTAGCGGGAACCGAGCAGTACTTC.

This clone was recorded only once. The genes are TRBV6-2 or TRBV6-3 and TRBJ2-6; no definite D call. The CDR3 has 17 amino acids. Germline V gene sequence: CDR1 MNHEY, CDR2 SVGEGT. V was clipped by 4 bases and J by 3 bases, with 16 bases between them. The CDR3: CASSSHQLPNGANVLTF. The CDR3 nucleotides are TGTGCCAGCAGTTCCCACCAATTACCTAATGGGGCCAACGTCCTGACTTTC.

Here the CDR3 DNA reads TGTGCCAGCAGCCTAGGGGACAGGGATGAAAAACTGTTTTTT. Residues: CASSLGDRDEKLFF. This chain joins TRBV28 and TRBJ1-4; 9 bases fit TRBD1. This CDR3 has 14 residues. Unmatched junction bases numbered 5, after V lost 6 bases and J lost 6 bases. Germline loops: CDR1 MDHEN, CDR2 SYDVKM.

The chain combines TRBV5-6 with TRBJ1-3; unclear D gene. The CDR3 is 13 residues long. V was shortened by 0 bases and J by 8 bases, with 9 bases between the two germline ends. Germline CDR1 is SGHDT and CDR2 is YYEEEE. As DNA, the CDR3 is TGTGCCAGCAGCTTGGGGCCGCGGGACACCATATATTTT. Its translation: CASSLGPRDTIYF.

The rearrangement joins TRBV11-2 to TRBJ1-1; tentatively, D is TRBD1 (6 bases). V was clipped by 2 bases and J by 8 bases, with 21 bases between them. The length of the CDR3 is 16 residues. Germline CDR1 is SGHAT and CDR2 is FQNNGV. CDR3 protein: CASSLMPTGTGPEAFF. The CDR3 DNA reads TGTGCCAGCAGCTTAATGCCAACAGGGACGGGGCCCGAAGCTTTCTTT.

The chain employs TRBV6-1 and TRBJ1-1; D might be TRBD1 (6 bases). V lost 1 base and J lost 7, with 16 bases in between. The CDR3 is 15 residues long. Germline V gene lookup returns CDR1 MNHNS and CDR2 SASEGT. CDR3 protein: CASSEDPARGIEAFF. DNA for the CDR3: TGTGCCAGCAGTGAAGATCCGGCCAGGGGCATTGAAGCTTTCTTT.

CDR3 nucleotides: TGTGCCAGCAGCTTCGGGACAGAGACTGCTGGCTACACCTTC. Translated: CASSFGTETAGYTF. J is TRBJ1-2 and V is TRBV7-9; TRBD1 agrees at 7 bases. This CDR3 contains 14 residues. Germline trimming cut 3 bases from V and 7 bases from J; bases unmatched to any gene: 8. CDR1 and CDR2 (germline): SEHNR, FQNEAQ (reference sequence).

The chain links TRBV6-5 to TRBJ1-1; D uncertain. This CDR3 is 14 amino acids long. The V gene's germline CDR1 is MNHEY and CDR2 SVGAGI. The V and J ends lost 5 bases and 0 bases respectively, with 10 bases between them. The CDR3 DNA sequence: TGTGCCAGCAGTCCAAGCCCCGTGAACACTGAAGCTTTCTTT. This gives the protein CASSPSPVNTEAFF.

The V call is TRBV4-1, the J call TRBJ2-5; TRBD2 matches at 13 bases. Germline CDR1 reads MGHRA; CDR2 reads YSYEKL. V lost 1 base, J lost 5 bases, and 4 bases stayed unmatched. The CDR3 runs 16 residues. CDR3: CASSQVGLAGVETQYF. CDR3 nucleotides: TGCGCCAGCAGCCAAGTCGGACTAGCGGGAGTGGAGACCCAGTACTTC.

This clone was counted between two and nine times. V usage is TRBV7-9 and J usage is TRBJ2-1; 7 bases line up with TRBD2. With V trimmed by 4 bases and J by 9 bases, 6 bases remained unmatched. This CDR3 region has 13 residues. CDR1 and CDR2 from the germline V gene are SEHNR and FQNEAQ (reference sequence). The CDR3: CASSSSGGTEQFF. The CDR3 DNA follows: TGTGCCAGCAGCTCCTCGGGGGGTACTGAGCAGTTCTTC.

The chain is built from TRBV5-1 and TRBJ1-1; 12 bases match TRBD1. The CDR3 consists of 16 residues. V shed 3 bases and J 6 bases; nucleotides not matched to a gene: 9. CDR1 and CDR2 (germline): SGHRS, YFSETQ. The CDR3 here is CASSYGTGGLGAEAFF. The CDR3 DNA sequence: TGCGCCAGCAGCTACGGGACAGGGGGCCTTGGGGCTGAAGCTTTCTTT.

This clone was seen ten or more times. The chain combines TRBV19 with TRBJ2-4, with a tentative D call TRBD2 (6 bases). The length of the CDR3 is 17 residues. V was pared by 8 bases and J by 0 bases, with 20 bases between. The V gene's germline CDR1 is LNHDA and CDR2 SQIVND (reference sequence). CDR3 DNA sequence: TGTGCCAGTCCCCCGGCGGGAAATGGGCTAGCCAAAAACATTCAGTACTTC. This encodes CASPPAGNGLAKNIQYF.

The rearrangement uses TRBV10-3 and TRBJ2-7; 7 bases agree with TRBD1. V dropped 6 bases and J dropped 7; count of bases not matched to a gene: 9. The CDR3 is 13 amino acids. Germline V gives CDR1 ENHRY, CDR2 SYGVKD. CDR3 sequence: CAIRRDSTGEQYF. CDR3 coding DNA: TGTGCCATCAGAAGGGACAGTACCGGGGAGCAGTACTTC.

The chain is built from TRBV29-1 and TRBJ2-1; 8 positions match TRBD2. This CDR3 has 14 amino acids. Losses at the gene ends were 6 bases for V and 2 bases for J; bases not matched to a gene: 6. Germline assignment: CDR1 SQVTM and CDR2 ANQGSEA. CDR3 nucleotide sequence: TGCAGCGTGACCGGGACTAGGGCCTACAATGAGCAGTTCTTC. Protein product: CSVTGTRAYNEQFF.

The J gene is TRBJ2-3, the V gene TRBV2; D is unresolved. V was shortened by 0 bases and J by 0 bases, with 7 bases between the two germline ends. Germline CDR1 reads SNHLY; CDR2 reads FYNNEI. The CDR3 is 15 residues long. CDR3 sequence: CASSEAPLSTDTQYF. The DNA for the CDR3 is TGTGCCAGCAGTGAAGCTCCACTTAGCACAGATACGCAGTATTTT.

The chain is built from TRBV28 and TRBJ2-7; D remains unclear. This CDR3 has 14 amino acids. Trimming cost V 6 bases and J 0 bases, with 12 bases left between them. In germline, CDR1 is MDHEN, CDR2 SYDVKM. CDR3 sequence: CASRTPQFSYEQYF. The DNA of the CDR3 is TGTGCCAGCAGGACACCCCAGTTCTCCTACGAGCAGTACTTC.

The chain couples TRBV5-5 to TRBJ2-1; TRBD1 matches at 7 bases. The CDR3 is made up of 15 amino acids. Losses at the gene ends were 2 bases for V and 3 bases for J; bases not matched to a gene: 5. CDR1 is SGHKS and CDR2 is YYEKEE in the germline V gene (reference sequence). The CDR3: CASSFGRGYYNEQFF. CDR3 bases: TGTGCCAGCAGCTTTGGCAGGGGGTACTACAATGAGCAGTTCTTC.

This sequence joins TRBV5-1 and TRBJ2-5; 11 bases are shared with TRBD2. CDR3 size: 14 residues. The germline V gene has CDR1 SGHRS and CDR2 YFSETQ. The junction had 2 bases not matched to a gene; V was cut back by 4 bases and J by 3 bases. This CDR3 is CASSPTSGKETQYF. For the CDR3, the DNA is TGCGCCAGCAGCCCGACTAGCGGGAAAGAGACCCAGTACTTC.

V usage is TRBV29-1 and J usage is TRBJ2-5; 10 bases fit TRBD1. The CDR3 contains 12 residues. Germline CDR1 and CDR2: SQVTM and ANQGSEA. The V segment lost 6 bases and the J segment 5 bases; nucleotides outside the gene matches: 3. This CDR3 reads CSVDRGRETQYF. The DNA for the CDR3 is TGCAGCGTAGACAGGGGGCGGGAGACCCAGTACTTC.

The chain joins TRBV6-1 to TRBJ1-1, with 8 positions matching TRBD1. The CDR3 runs 19 residues. CDR1 is MNHNS, CDR2 SASEGT, per germline. The V gene end was trimmed by 3 bases and the J gene end by 2 bases; junction bases not matched to a gene: 17. This CDR3 reads CASSDRPLPGDRPNTEAFF. CDR3 bases: TGTGCCAGCAGTGACCGCCCTCTTCCAGGGGACAGGCCTAACACTGAAGCTTTCTTT.

V gene TRBV18 combines with J gene TRBJ2-1; D is perhaps TRBD1 (5 bases). Trimming left V 3 bases short and J 15 bases short, with 18 bases between. CDR3 length: 13 amino acids. The germline V gene has CDR1 KGHSH and CDR2 LQKENI. CDR3 sequence reads: CASSPGNRNRGFF. The CDR3 nucleotides read TGTGCCAGCTCACCGGGAAACCGCAATAGGGGGTTCTTC.

This clone has a single count. V usage is TRBV6-5 and J usage is TRBJ1-5; the match to TRBD1 covers 8 bases. The V gene's germline CDR1 is MNHEY and CDR2 SVGAGI. The CDR3 has 15 residues. J gave up 5 bases and V 6 bases, and 9 bases lay outside the gene matches. The CDR3 loop is CASRGTGFGDQPQHF. In nucleotides, the CDR3 is TGTGCCAGCAGAGGGACAGGCTTCGGGGATCAGCCCCAGCATTTT.

This clone came up a few times. The V call is TRBV6-1, the J call TRBJ1-5; D unclear. Trimming left V 3 bases short and J 6 bases short, with 3 bases between. Germline V gene lookup returns CDR1 MNHNS and CDR2 SASEGT. This CDR3 region has 11 residues. In DNA form, the CDR3 reads TGTGCCAGCAGTGACAGTCAGCCCCAGCATTTT. This codes for CASSDSQPQHF.

This chain links TRBV27 with TRBJ1-6, with D hard to call. CDR1 MNHEY and CDR2 SMNVEV come from the germline V gene (reference sequence). The CDR3 sequence is 12 residues long. Trimming took 8 bases from V and 10 from J, leaving 12 bases between them. CDR3 bases: TGTGCCAGCGGGCAGTATACCTCACCCCTCCACTTT. Protein: CASGQYTSPLHF.

The chain uses TRBV6-1 and TRBJ2-5; TRBD1 agrees at 7 bases. The V and J ends lost 2 bases and 6 bases, in that order; junction bases with no gene match: 3. The germline CDR1 and CDR2 sequences are MNHNS and SASEGT. The CDR3 is 13 residues long. As DNA, the CDR3 is TGTGCCAGCAGTGAACAGGGGGAACAGACCCAGTACTTC. Amino acid sequence: CASSEQGEQTQYF.

This clone was seen a handful of times. The chain combines TRBV11-2 with TRBJ1-6, with D perhaps matching TRBD1 (5 bases). The V gene's germline CDR1 is SGHAT and CDR2 FQNNGV. The germline V and J ends were trimmed by 1 base and 11 bases, with 12 bases remaining between them. The CDR3 is 14 residues long. CDR3 region: CASSLGATGTPLHF. CDR3 bases: TGTGCCAGCAGCTTAGGGGCCACAGGCACACCCCTCCACTTT.